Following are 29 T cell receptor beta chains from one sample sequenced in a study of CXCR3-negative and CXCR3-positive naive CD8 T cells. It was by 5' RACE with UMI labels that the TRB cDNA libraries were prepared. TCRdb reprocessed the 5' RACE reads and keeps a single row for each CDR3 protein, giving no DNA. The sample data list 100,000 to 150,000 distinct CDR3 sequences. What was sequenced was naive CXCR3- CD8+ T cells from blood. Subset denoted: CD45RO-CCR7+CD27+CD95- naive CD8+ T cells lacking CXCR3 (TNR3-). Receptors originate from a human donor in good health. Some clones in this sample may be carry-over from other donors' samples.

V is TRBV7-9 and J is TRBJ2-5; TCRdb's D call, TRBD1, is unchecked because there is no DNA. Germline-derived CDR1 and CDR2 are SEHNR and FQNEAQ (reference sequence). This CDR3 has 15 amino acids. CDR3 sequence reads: CASSSTTGQEETQYF.

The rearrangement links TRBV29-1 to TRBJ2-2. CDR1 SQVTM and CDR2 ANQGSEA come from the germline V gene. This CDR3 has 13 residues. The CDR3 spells CSGKMGNTGELFF.

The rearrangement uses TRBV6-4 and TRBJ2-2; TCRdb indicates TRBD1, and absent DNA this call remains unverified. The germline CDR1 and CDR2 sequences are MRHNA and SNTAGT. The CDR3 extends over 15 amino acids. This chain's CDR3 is CASSDSDRGAGELFF.

This CDR3 reads CASSLDIDFSGRYSYNEQFF. The chain has TRBV7-9 and TRBJ2-1; TCRdb's D call of TRBD2 is untestable without DNA. The CDR3 runs to 20 residues. Germline V gene sequence: CDR1 SEHNR, CDR2 FQNEAQ (reference sequence). The complete variable domain, with remaining parts taken from reference TRBV7-9 and TRBJ2-1, reads DTGVSQNPRHKITKRGQNVTFRCDPISEHNRLYWYRQTLGQGPEFLTYFQNEAQLEKSRLLSDRFSAERPKGSFSTLEIQRTEQGDSAMYLCASSLDIDFSGRYSYNEQFFGPGTRLTVL.

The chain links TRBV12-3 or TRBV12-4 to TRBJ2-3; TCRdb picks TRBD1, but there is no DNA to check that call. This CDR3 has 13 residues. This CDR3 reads CASSPPTTDTQYF.

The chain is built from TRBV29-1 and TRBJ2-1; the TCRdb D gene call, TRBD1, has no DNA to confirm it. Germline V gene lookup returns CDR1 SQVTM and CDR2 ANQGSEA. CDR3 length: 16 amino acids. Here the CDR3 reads CSVEDSDRGLKNEQFF.

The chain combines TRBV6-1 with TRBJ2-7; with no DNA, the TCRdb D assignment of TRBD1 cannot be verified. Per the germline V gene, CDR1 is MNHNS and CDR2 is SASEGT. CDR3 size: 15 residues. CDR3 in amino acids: CASSGGTGGTYEQYF.

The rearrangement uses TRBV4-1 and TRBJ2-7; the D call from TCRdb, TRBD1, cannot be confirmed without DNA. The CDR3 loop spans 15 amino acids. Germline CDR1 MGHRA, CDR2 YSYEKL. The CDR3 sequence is CASSQPGQGAYEQYF.

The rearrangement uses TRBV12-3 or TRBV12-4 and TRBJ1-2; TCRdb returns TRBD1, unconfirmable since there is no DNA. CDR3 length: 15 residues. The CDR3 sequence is CASSLNARVDYGYTF.

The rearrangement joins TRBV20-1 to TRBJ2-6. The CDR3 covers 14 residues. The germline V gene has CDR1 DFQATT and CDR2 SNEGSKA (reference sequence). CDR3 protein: CSASVSSGANVLTF.

Here the CDR3 reads CSVITGVGAFF. The V gene is TRBV29-1, the J gene TRBJ1-1; TCRdb picks TRBD1, but there is no DNA to check that call. There are 11 residues in the CDR3. Germline V gene sequence: CDR1 SQVTM, CDR2 ANQGSEA.

The CDR3 sequence: CASSTEVAGGNNEQFF. This chain joins TRBV5-4 and TRBJ2-1; the D call from TCRdb, TRBD1, cannot be confirmed without DNA. The germline V gene has CDR1 SGHNT and CDR2 YYREEE (reference sequence). This CDR3 has 16 residues.

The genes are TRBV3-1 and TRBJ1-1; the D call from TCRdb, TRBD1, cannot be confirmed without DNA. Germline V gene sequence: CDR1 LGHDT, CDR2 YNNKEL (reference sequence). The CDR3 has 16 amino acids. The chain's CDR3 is CASSHVGQGSSSSAFF.

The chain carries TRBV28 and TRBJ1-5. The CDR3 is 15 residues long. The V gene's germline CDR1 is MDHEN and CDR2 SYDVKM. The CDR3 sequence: CASSLSRRGNQPQHF. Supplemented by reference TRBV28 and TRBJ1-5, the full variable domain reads DVKVTQSSRYLVKRTGEKVFLECVQDMDHENMFWYRQDPGLGLRLIYFSYDVKMKEKGDIPEGYSVSREKKERFSLILESASTNQTSMYLCASSLSRRGNQPQHFGDGTRLSIL.

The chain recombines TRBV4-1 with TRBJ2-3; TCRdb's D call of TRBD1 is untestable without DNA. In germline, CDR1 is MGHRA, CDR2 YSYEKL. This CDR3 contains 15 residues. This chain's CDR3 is CASSQEWRGTDTQYF.

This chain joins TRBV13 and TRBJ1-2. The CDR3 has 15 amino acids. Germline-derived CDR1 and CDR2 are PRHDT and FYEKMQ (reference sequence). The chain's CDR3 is CASSSDGARKNGYTF.

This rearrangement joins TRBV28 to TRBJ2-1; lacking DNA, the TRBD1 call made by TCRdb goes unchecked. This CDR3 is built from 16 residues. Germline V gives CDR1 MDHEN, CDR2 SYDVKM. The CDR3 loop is CASSSRGGSSYNEQFF.

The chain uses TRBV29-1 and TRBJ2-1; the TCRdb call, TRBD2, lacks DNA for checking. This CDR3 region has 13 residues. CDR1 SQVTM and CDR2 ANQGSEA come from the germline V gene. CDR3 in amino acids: CSARLAGYNEQFF.

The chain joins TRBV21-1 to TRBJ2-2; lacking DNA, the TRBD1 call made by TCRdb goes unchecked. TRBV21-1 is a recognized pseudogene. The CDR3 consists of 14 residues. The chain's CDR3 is CASSAPRNTGELFF.

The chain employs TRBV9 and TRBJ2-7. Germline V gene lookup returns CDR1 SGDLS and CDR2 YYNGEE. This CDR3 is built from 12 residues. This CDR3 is CASSVAGDEQYF.

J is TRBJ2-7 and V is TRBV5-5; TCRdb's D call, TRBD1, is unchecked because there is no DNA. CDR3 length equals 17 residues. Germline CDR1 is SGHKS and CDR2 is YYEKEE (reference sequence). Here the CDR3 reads CASSYPRTGGSTYEQYF.

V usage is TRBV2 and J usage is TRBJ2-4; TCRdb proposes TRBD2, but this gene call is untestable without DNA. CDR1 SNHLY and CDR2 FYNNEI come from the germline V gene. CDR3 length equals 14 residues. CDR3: CASNLAGTSDIQYF.

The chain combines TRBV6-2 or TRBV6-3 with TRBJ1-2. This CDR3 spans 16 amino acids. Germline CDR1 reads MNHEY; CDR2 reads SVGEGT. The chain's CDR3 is CASSSQLRTENYGYTF.

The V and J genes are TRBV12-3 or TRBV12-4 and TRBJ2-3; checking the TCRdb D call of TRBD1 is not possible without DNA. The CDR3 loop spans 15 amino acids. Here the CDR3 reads CASRSGRDPTDTQYF.

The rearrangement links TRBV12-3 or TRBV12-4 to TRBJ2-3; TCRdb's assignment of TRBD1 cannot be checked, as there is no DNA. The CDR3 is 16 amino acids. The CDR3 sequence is CASSKMTGGSTDTQYF.

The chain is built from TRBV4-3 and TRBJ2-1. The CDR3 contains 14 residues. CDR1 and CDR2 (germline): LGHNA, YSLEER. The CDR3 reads CASSQGISYNEQFF.

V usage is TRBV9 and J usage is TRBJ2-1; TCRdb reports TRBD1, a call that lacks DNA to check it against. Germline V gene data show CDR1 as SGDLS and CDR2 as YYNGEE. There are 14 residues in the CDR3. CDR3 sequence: CASSVEQGWDEQFF.

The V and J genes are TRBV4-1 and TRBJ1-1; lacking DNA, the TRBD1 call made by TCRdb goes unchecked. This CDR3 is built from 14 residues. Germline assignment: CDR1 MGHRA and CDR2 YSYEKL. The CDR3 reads CASSQEGATKYAFF.

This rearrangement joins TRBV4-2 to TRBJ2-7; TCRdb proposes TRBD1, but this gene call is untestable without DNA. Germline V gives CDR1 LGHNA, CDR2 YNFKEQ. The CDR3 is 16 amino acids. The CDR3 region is CASSQVDRANSYEQYF.